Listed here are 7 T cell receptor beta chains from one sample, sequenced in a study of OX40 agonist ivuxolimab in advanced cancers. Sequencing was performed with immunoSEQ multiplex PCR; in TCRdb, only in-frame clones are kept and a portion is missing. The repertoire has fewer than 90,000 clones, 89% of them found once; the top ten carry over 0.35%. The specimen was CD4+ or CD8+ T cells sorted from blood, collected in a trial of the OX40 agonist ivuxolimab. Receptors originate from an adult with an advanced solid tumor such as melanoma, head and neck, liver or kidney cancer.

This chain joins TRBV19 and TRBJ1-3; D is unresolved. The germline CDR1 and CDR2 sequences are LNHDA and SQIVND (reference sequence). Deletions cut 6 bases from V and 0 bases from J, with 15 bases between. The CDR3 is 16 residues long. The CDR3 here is CASSPPDRRSGNTIYF. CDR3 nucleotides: TGTGCCAGTAGCCCCCCTGACCGACGCTCTGGAAACACCATATATTTT.

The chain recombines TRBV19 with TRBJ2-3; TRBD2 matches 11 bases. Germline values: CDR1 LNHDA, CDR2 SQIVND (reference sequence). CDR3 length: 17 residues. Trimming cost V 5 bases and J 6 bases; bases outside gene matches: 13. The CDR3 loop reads CASSPAGTSGAGDTQYF. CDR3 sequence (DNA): TGTGCCAGTAGTCCAGCCGGGACTAGCGGAGCAGGCGATACGCAGTATTTT.

The CDR3 nucleotides read TGCGCCAGCAGCTTGGCTGGGCAGTTCCCCTCCTACAATGAGCAGTTCTTC. Translated, it gives CASSLAGQFPSYNEQFF. The chain uses TRBV5-1 and TRBJ2-1; D is ambiguous. Trimming took 0 bases from V and 0 from J, leaving 13 bases between them. The CDR3 extends over 17 amino acids. Germline V CDR1 and CDR2: SGHRS, YFSETQ.

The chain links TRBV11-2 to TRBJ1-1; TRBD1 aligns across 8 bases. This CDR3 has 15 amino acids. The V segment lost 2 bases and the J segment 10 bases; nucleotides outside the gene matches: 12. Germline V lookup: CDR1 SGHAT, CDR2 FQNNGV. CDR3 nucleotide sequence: TGTGCCAGCAGCTTAAGCCAGGGGGCTGGTGTTGGAGCTTTCTTT. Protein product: CASSLSQGAGVGAFF.

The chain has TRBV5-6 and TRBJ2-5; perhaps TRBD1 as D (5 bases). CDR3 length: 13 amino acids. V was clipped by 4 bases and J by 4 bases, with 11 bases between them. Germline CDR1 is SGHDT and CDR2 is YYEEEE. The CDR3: CASSAGHRETQYF. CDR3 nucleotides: TGTGCCAGCAGCGCCGGACATCGAGAGACCCAGTACTTC.

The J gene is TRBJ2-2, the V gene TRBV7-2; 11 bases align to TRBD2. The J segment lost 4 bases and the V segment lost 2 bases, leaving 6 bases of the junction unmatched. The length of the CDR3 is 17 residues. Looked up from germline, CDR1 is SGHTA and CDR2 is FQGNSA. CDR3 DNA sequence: TGTGCCAGCAGCTTAACTAGCGGGAGTTTGGGCACCGGGGAGCTGTTTTTT. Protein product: CASSLTSGSLGTGELFF.

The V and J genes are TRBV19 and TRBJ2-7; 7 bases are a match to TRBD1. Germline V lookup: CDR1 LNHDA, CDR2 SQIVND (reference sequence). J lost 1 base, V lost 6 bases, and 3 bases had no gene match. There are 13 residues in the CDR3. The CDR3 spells CASSRQGSYEQYF. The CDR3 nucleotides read TGTGCCAGTAGCCGACAGGGTTCCTACGAGCAGTACTTC.